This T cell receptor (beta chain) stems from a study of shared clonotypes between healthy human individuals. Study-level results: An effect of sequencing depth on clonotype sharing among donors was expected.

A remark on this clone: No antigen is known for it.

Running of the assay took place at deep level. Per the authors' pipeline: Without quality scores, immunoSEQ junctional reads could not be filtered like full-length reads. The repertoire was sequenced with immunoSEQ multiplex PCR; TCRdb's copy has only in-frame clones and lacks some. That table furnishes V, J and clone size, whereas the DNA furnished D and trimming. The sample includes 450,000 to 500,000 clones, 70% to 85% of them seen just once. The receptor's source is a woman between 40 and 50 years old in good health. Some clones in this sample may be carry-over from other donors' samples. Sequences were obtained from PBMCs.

The CDR3: CASSLLGRYEQYF. The CDR3 bases are TGTGCCAGCAGCTTGCTCGGTCGCTACGAGCAGTACTTC. This chain connects TRBV5-6 to TRBJ2-7; the D is unclear. Germline assignment: CDR1 SGHDT and CDR2 YYEEEE. Trimming took 1 base from V and 3 from J, leaving 8 bases between them. This CDR3 is built from 13 residues.